This TCR beta chain derives from a study of blood T cell repertoires in COVID-19. A note on this clone: One end of the junction fails to match germline, which may point to a read error.

Germline V gives CDR1 SSHAT, CDR2 FNYEAQ (reference sequence). The CDR3 totals 13 residues. Clones were read by immunoSEQ multiplex PCR, and TCRdb kept only the in-frame ones, dropping some. The sample gives roughly 150,000 clones, roughly 80% of which show up once; under 9.5% is in the top ten. The chain is built from TRBV7-7 and TRBJ2-1, with D possibly TRBD2 on 5 matching bases. This TCR derives from a human donor in a cohort sampled during active COVID-19. Sequencing was carried out using peripheral blood. CDR3 protein: CASSLAGVNEQFF. CDR3 nucleotides: TGTGCTAGCAGCTTAGCCGGGGTGAATGAGCAGTTCTTC.